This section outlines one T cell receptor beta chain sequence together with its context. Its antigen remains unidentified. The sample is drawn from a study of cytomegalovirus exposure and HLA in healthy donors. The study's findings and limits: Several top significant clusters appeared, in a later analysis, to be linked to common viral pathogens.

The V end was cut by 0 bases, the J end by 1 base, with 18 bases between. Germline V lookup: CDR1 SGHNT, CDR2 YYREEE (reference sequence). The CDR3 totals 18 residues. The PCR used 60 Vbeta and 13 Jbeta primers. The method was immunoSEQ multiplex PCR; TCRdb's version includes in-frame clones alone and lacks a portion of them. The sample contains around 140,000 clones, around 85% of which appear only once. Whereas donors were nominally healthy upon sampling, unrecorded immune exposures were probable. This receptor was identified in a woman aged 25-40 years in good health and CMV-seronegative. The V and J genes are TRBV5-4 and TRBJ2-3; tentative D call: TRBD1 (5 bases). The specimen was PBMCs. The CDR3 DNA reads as TGTGCCAGCAGCTTGGCTTTCCTGGGCCAGGGCGGCACAGATACGCAGTATTTT. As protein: CASSLAFLGQGGTDTQYF.